This T cell receptor (beta chain) is from a study of T-cell memory formation after mild COVID-19. Overall study results and limits: Unconfirmed was the SARS-CoV-2 specificity of second-wave clones that peaked on day 37.

Constant-segment primers were used for 5'RACE, and the resulting TCR alpha and TCR beta cDNA libraries carried sample barcodes and UMIs. TCRdb passed the 5' RACE reads through MiXCR, listing each CDR3 protein once. This table holds about 110,000 distinct CDR3 sequences, roughly a sixth found once. A remark on this clonotype: The target antigen is unknown.

The CDR3 covers 15 residues. V gave up 2 bases and J gave up 1 base, with 9 bases separating them. The germline V gene has CDR1 MNHEY and CDR2 SVGEGT. The sample taken for sequencing was PBMCs or a T cell subset sorted from them (not recorded which). This TCR was sampled from a man aged 18 to 29 who had mild COVID-19 (a few samples of this study predate the infection). Cell type and time point are not known. The chain uses TRBV6-2 or TRBV6-3 and TRBJ1-5; TRBD1 might be the D (5 bases). The CDR3 sequence is CASSYGAWSNQPQHF. In DNA form, the CDR3 reads TGTGCCAGCAGTTACGGGGCATGGAGCAATCAGCCCCAGCATTTT.